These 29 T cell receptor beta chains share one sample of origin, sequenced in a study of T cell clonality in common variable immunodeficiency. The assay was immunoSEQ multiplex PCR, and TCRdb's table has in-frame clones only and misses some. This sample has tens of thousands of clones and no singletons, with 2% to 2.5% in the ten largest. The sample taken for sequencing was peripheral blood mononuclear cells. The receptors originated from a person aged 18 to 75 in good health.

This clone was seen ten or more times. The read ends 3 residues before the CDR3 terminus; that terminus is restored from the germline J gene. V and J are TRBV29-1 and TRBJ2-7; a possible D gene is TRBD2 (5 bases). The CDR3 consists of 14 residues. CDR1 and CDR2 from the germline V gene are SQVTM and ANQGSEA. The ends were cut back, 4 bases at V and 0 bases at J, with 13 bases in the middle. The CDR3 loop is CSVAGSAGSYEQYF. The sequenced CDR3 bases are TGCAGCGTTGCGGGGTCTGCTGGCTCCTACGAG.

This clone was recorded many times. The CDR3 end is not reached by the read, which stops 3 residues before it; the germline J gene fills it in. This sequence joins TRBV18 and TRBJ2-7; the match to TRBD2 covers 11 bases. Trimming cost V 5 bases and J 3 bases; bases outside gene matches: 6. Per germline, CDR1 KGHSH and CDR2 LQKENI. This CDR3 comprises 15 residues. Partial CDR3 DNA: TGTGCCAGCTCAATTAGCGGGGGGGACAACTACGAG. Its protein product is CASSISGGDNYE. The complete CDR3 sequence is CASSISGGDNYEQYF.

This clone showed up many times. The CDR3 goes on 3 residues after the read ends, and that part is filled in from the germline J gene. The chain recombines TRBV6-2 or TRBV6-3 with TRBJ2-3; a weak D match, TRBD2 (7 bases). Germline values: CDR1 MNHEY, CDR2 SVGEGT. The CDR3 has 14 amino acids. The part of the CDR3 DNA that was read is TGTGCCAGCAGAAGGGCGGGGGCCGGGGAGACG. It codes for CASRRAGAGET. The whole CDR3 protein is CASRRAGAGETQYF.

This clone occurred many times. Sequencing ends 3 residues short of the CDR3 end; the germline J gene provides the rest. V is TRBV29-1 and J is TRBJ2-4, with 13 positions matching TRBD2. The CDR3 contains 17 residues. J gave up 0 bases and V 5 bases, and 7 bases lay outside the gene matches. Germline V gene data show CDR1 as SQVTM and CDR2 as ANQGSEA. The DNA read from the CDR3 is TGCAGCGTTCAAATGGGACTAGCGGGACAAGCCAAAAACATT. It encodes CSVQMGLAGQAKNI. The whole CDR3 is CSVQMGLAGQAKNIQYF.

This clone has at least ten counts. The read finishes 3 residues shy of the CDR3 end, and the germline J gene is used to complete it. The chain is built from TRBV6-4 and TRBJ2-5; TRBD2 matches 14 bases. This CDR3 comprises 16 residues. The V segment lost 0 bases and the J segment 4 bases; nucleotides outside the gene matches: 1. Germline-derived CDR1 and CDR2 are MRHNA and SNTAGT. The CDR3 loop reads CASSDSTSGGAETQYF. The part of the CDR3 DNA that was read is TGTGCCAGCAGTGACTCGACTAGCGGGGGGGCAGAGACC.

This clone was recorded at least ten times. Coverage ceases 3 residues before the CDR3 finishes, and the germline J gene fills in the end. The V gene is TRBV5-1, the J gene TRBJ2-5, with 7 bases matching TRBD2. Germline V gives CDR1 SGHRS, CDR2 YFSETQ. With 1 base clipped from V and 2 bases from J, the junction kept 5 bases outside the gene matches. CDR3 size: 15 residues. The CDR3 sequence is CASSLSLAVQETQYF. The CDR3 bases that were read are TGCGCCAGCAGCTTGAGCCTAGCGGTTCAAGAGACC.

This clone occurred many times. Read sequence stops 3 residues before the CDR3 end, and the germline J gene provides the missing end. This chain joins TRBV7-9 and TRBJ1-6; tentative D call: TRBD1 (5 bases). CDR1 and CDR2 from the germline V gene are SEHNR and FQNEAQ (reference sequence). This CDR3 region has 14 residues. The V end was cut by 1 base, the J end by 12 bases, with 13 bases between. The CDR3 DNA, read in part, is TGTGCCAGCAGCTTAGGGGGCCCATTAGTACCC. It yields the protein CASSLGGPLVP. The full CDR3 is CASSLGGPLVPLHF.

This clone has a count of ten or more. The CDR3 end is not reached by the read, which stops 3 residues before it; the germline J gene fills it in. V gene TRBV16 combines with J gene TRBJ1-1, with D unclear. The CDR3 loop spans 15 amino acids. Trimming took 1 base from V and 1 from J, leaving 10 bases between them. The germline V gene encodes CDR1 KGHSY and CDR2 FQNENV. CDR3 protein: CASSQLRAKNTEAFF. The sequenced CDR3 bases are TGTGCCAGCAGCCAATTGCGGGCCAAGAACACTGAA.

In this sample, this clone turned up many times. CDR3 sequence: CASSQEQGKKNEQFF. The DNA read from the CDR3 is TGTGCCAGCAGCCAAGAACAGGGAAAGAAGAATGAG. The rearrangement uses TRBV14 and TRBJ2-1; tentatively, D is TRBD1 (6 bases). The DNA ends 3 residues before the CDR3 does, and the rest of the CDR3 is filled in from the germline J gene. Germline lookup yields CDR1 SGHDN and CDR2 FVKESK. The CDR3 has 15 residues. V shed 0 bases and J shed 7 bases, with 13 bases lying between them.

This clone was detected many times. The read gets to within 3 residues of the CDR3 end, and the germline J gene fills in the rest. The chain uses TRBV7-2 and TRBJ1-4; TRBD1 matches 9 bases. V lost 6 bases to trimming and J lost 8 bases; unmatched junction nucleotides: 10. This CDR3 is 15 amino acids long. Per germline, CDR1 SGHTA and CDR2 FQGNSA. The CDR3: CASSPRTGDEEKLFF. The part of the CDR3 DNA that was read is TGTGCCAGCAGTCCCAGGACAGGGGATGAAGAAAAA.

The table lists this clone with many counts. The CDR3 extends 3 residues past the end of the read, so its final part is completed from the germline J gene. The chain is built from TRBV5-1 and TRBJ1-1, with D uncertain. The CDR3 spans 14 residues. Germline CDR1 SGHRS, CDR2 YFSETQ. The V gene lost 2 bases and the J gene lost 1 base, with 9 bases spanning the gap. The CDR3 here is CASSLSTGNTEAFF. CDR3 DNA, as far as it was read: TGCGCCAGCAGCTTATCTACGGGGAACACTGAA.

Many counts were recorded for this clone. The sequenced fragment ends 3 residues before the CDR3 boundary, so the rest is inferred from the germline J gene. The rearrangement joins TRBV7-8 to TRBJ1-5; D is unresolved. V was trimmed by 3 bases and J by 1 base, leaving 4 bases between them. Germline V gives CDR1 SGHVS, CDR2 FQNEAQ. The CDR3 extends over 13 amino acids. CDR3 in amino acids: CASSLQSNQPQHF. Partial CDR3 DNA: TGTGCCAGCAGCTTGCAGAGCAATCAGCCC. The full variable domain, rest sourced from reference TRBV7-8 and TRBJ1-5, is GAGVSQSPRYKVAKRGQDVALRCDPISGHVSLFWYQQALGQGPEFLTYFQNEAQLDKSGLPSDRFFAERPEGSVSTLKIQRTQQEDSAVYLCASSLQSNQPQHFGDGTRLSIL.

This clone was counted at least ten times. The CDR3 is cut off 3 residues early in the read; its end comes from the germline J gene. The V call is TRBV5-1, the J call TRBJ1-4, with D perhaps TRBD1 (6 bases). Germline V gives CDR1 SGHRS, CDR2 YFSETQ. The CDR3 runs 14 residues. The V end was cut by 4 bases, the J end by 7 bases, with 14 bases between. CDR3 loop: CASSKQGMSEKLFF. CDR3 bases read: TGCGCCAGCAGCAAACAGGGAATGAGTGAAAAA.

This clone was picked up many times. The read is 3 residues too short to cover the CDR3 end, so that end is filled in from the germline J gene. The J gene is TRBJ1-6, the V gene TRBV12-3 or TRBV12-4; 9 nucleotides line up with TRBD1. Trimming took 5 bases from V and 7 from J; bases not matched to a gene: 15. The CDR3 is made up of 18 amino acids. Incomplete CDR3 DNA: TGTGCCAGCAGTCGGAACGGGGACAGGGCCCCTACCAATTCACCC. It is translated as CASSRNGDRAPTNSP. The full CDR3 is CASSRNGDRAPTNSPLHF.

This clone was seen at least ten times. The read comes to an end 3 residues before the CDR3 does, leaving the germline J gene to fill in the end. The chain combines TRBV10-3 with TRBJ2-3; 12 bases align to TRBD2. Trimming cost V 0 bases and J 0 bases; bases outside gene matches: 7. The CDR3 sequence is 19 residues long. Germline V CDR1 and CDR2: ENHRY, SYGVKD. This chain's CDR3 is CAISESDLAGGTSTDTQYF. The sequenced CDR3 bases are TGTGCCATCAGTGAGTCGGATCTAGCGGGAGGGACTAGCACAGATACG.

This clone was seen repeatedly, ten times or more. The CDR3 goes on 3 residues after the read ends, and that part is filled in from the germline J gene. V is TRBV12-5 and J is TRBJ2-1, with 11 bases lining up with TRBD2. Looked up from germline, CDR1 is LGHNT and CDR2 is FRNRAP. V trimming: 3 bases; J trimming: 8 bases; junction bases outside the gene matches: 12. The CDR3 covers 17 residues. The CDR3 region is CASGFNPGLAAGDEQFF. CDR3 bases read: TGTGCTAGTGGTTTTAACCCGGGACTAGCGGCGGGGGATGAG.

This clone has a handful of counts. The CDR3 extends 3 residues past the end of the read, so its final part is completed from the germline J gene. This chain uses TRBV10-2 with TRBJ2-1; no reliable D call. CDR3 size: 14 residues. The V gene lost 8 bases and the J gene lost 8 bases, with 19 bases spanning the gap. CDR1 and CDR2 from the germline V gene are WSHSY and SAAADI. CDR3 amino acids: CASLQVKGIDEQFF. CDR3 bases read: TGCGCCAGCCTCCAGGTTAAGGGTATAGATGAG.

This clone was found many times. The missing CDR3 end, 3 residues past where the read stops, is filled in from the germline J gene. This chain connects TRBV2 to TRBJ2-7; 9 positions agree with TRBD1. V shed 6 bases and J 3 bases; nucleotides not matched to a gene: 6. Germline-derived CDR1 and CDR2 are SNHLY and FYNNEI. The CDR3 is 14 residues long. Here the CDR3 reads CASRTRDRDYEQYF. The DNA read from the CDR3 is TGTGCCAGCAGGACTAGGGACAGGGACTACGAG.

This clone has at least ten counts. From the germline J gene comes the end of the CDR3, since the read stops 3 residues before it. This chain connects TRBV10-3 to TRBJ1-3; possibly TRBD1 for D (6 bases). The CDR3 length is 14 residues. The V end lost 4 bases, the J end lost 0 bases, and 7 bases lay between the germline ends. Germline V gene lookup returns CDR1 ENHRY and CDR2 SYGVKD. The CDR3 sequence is CAISGTDSGNTIYF. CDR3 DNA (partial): TGTGCCATCAGTGGGACAGACTCTGGAAACACC.

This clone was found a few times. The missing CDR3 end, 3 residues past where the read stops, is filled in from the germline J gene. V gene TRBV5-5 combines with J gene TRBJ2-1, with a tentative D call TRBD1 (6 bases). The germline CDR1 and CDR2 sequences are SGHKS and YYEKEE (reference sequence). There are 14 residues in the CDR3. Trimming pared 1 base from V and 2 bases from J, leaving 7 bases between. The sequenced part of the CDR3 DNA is TGTGCCAGCAGCTTGAGACAGGCCTACAATGAG. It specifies CASSLRQAYNE. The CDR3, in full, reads CASSLRQAYNEQFF.

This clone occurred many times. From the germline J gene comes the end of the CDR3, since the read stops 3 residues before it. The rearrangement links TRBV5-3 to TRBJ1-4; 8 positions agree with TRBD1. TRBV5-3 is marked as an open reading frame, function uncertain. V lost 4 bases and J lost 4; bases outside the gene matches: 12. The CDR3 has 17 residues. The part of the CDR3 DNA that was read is TGTGCCAGAAGCCGAATTATCAGGGGGCATGGTAATGAAAAA. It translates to CARSRIIRGHGNEK. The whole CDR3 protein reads CARSRIIRGHGNEKLFF.

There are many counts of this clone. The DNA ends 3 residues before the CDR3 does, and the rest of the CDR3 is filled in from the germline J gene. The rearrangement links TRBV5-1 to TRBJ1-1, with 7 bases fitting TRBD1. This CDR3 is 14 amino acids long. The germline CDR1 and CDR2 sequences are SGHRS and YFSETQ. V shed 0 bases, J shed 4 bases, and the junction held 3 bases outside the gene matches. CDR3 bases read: TGCGCCAGCAGCTTGGCGCGGACAGGCACTGAA. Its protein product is CASSLARTGTE. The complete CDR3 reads CASSLARTGTEAFF.

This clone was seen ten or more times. CDR3 protein: CASSEEAGGNQPQHF. The covered CDR3 bases are TGTGCCAGCAGTGAAGAGGCAGGGGGCAATCAGCCC. The chain is built from TRBV6-1 and TRBJ1-5; tentative D call: TRBD1 (6 bases). The CDR3 end is not reached by the read, which stops 3 residues before it; the germline J gene fills it in. This CDR3 has 15 amino acids. The ends were cut back, 1 base at V and 2 bases at J, with 9 bases in the middle. Germline values: CDR1 MNHNS, CDR2 SASEGT.

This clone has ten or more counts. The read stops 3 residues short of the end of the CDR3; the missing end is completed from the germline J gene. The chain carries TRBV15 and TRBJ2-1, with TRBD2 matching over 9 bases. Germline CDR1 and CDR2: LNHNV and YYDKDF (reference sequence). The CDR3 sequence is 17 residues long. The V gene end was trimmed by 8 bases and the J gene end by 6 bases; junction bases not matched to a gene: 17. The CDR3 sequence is CATRALLEREVFNEQFF. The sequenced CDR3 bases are TGTGCCACCCGTGCCCTCCTTGAGCGGGAGGTATTCAATGAG.

Partial CDR3 DNA: TGTGCCAGCAGTGAGATGGGGCAGGCCCAAGAGACG. Protein: CASSEMGQAQET. The entire CDR3 reads CASSEMGQAQETQYF. The chain couples TRBV6-1 to TRBJ2-3, with D maybe TRBD1 (5 bases). The read is 3 residues too short to cover the CDR3 end, so that end is filled in from the germline J gene. This CDR3 is 15 amino acids long. The germline V gene has CDR1 MNHNS and CDR2 SASEGT.

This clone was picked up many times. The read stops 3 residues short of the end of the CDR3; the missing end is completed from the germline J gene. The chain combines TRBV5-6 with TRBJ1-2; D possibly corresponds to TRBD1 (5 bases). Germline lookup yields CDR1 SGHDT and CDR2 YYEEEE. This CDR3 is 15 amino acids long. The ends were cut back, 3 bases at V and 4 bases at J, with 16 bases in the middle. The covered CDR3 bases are TGTGCCAGCAGCTACCAATCACAGGAGTCCTATGGC. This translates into CASSYQSQESYG. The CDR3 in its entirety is CASSYQSQESYGYTF.

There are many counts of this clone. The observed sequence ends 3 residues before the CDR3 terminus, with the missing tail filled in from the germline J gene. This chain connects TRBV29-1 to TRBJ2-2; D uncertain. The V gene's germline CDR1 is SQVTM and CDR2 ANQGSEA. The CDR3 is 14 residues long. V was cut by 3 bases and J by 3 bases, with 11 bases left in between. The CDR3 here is CSVDTDRDTGELFF. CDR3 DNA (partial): TGCAGCGTTGATACAGATAGAGACACCGGGGAG.

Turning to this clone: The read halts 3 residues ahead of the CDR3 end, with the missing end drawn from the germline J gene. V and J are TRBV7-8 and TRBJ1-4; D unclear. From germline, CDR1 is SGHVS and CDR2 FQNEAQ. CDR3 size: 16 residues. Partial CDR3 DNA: TGTGCCAGCAGCGAAGAGAGGGTCTCCTATAATTCACCA. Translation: CASSEERVSYNSP. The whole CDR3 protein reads CASSEERVSYNSPLFF.

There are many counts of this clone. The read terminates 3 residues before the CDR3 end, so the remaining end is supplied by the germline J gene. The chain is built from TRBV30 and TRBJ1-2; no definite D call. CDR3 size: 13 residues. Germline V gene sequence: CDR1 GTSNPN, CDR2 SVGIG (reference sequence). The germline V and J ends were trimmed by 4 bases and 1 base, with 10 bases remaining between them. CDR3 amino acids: CAWKAGSNYGYTF. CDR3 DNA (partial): TGTGCCTGGAAGGCAGGTAGTAACTATGGC.